This T cell receptor (beta chain) was recorded in a study of shared clonotypes between healthy human individuals. V shed 5 bases and J 1 base; nucleotides not matched to a gene: 12. Germline assignment: CDR1 MNHEY and CDR2 SMNVEV (reference sequence). This CDR3 is 17 amino acids long. Findings and limits, study-wide: Blood alone was sampled, and tissue repertoires likely differ. Although depth was large, rarefaction showed that sequencing of the sorted subsets was incomplete. Richness estimates generally favored naive over memory subsets.

The sorted-subset replicate PCRs were given about 200 ng DNA, which is 27,000 or so T cell genomes. Repertoires were generated with immunoSEQ multiplex PCR, while TCRdb's copy carries only in-frame clones and drops some. This sample has hundreds of thousands of clones; almost 97% occur once, and the top ten carry 0.055% to 0.075%. For this clone: The antigen is undetermined.

The rearrangement uses TRBV27 and TRBJ1-2; 8 bases are a match to TRBD1. The sequencing sample was made of naive CD4+ T cells sorted from blood. Subset here: CD45RA+ positively selected. The source is a woman in her twenties or thirties in good health. CDR3 DNA sequence: TGTGCCAGCAGTAACCTCCTCCAGGGGGCGGTTAACTATGGCTACACCTTC. Its translation is CASSNLLQGAVNYGYTF.